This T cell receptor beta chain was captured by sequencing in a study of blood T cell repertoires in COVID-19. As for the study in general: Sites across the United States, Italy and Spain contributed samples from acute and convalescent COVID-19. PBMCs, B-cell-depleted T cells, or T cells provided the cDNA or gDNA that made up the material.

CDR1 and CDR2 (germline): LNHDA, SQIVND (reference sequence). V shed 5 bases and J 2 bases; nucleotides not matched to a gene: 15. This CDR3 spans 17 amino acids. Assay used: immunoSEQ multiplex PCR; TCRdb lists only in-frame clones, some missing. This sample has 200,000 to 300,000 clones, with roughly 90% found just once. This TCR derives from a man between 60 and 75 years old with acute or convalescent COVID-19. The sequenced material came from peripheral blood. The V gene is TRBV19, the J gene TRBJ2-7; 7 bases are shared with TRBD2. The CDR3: CASSSGGGSSGTYEQYF. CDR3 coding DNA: TGTGCCAGTAGTTCCGGGGGTGGGTCTAGCGGTACCTACGAGCAGTACTTC.